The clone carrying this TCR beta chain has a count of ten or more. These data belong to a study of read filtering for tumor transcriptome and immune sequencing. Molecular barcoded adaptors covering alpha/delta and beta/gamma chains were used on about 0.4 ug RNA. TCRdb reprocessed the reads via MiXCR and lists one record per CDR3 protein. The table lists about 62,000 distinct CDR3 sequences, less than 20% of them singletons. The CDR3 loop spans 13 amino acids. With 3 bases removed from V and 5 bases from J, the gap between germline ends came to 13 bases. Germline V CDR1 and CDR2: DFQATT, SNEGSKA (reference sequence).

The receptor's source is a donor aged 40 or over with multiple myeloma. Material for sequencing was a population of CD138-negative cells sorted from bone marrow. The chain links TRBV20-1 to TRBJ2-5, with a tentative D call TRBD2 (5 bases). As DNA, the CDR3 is TGCAGTGCTAGTTCGGGGATCTGGGAGACCCAGTACTTC. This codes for CSASSGIWETQYF.